This TCR beta chain was recorded in a study of blood T cell repertoires in COVID-19 (dated by TCRdb to 2018 to 2021). With respect to the entire study: Samples covering the acute and convalescent phases of COVID-19 were provided by collaborators in the United States, Italy and Spain. Where available, HLA class I and class II types were obtained from metadata supplied by the sample provider rather than from assay-based typing. The material from the prospective study consisted of cDNA or gDNA derived from T cells, B-cell-depleted T cells, or PBMCs. Deeply sampled blood TCRbeta repertoires from subjects exposed to, actively infected with, or recovered from COVID-19 were included in the dataset. A freely available public database, intended as a resource for researchers studying the immune response to SARS-CoV-2, is where the repertoires were released. The sample metadata nearly always contained a de-identified subject ID, COVID-19 status, age in years and sex. The samples were drawn from two sources: the first 160 participants of the ongoing ImmuneRACE study, and approximately 1,300 subjects contributed by 6 global collaborators. Findings and caveats that apply to the study as a whole: How much clinical and demographic metadata was included differed by source and by participant, and the metadata was provided uncurated.

The immunoSEQ Assay, a bias-controlled multiplex PCR, was used to amplify TCRbeta CDR3 regions from genomic DNA. The paper's processing steps were these. The number of nucleated cells in each sample was estimated by amplification of reference gene primers within the assay. Sequence reads were collapsed and filtered to measure the absolute abundance of every unique TCRbeta CDR3 rearrangement. For each sample, productive Simpson clonality was calculated as the square root of Simpson's diversity index over productive rearrangements. This is the immuneACCESS table as TCRdb keeps it, with only in-frame sequences that have V and J called. A part of the clones is gone; compared with another copy, unresolved V genes explain less than half, and the rest is unexplained. V and J calls plus clone size are reproduced from that table; the DNA served to infer D and trimming. In this sample the table shows around 70,000 clones, about 82% of which occur a single time. The ten most abundant clones make up roughly a tenth of the sample.

Remarks on this clone: The clone's antigen remains unknown. Base qualities are not at hand, and no much larger clone is one base apart.

Each collaborating institution followed its own protocols to collect whole blood in K2EDTA tubes. For TCRbeta analysis, collaborators shipped samples as frozen whole blood, isolated PBMCs, or DNA extracted from either of those sample types. The germline V gene (reference sequence) yields LNHDA for CDR1 and SQIVND for CDR2. The CDR3 sequence holds 12 residues, the cysteine and phenylalanine included. This entry keeps only the CDR3 DNA: 36 bases, framed from base 1. A distance of 10 bases separates the germline ends of V and J, which lose 5 bases and 6 bases respectively. The clonotype originates from a human donor in a cohort sampled during active COVID-19. The chain couples TRBV19 to TRBJ1-1, with an unclear D gene assignment. The specimen sequenced was peripheral blood. The CDR3: CASSGRVPEAFF. The nucleotide sequence reads TGTGCCAGTAGTGGGAGGGTCCCTGAAGCTTTCTTT. The full variable domain, completed from the reference TRBV19 and TRBJ1-1 proteins outside the CDR3, reads DGGITQSPKYLFRKEGQNVTLSCEQNLNHDAMYWYRQDPGQGLRLIYYSQIVNDFQKGDIAEGYSVSREKKESFPLTVTSAQKNPTAFYLCASSGRVPEAFFGQGTRLTVV.